Described below is a single T cell receptor beta chain sequence and its context. Its target is not known. From the reads, TCRdb called clonotypes with MiXCR, one entry per CDR3 protein. The sample contains about 680,000 distinct CDR3 sequences, roughly a quarter of which appear only once. The CDR3 extends over 14 amino acids. Per germline, CDR1 MDHEN and CDR2 SYDVKM. Trimming removed 5 bases from V and 2 bases from J; junction bases left unmatched: 5. This sample is drawn from a study of T cell repertoires in cytomegalovirus infection. Turning to the study itself: Signatures in public TCR beta sequences pointed to both CMV infection and matching HLA type. The study's findings and limits: Carriers of CMV plus the relevant HLA were identified by cumulative public TCR beta family frequency. Dominating the ex vivo response were HLA-C-restricted CMV-specific TCR beta clonotypes.

The sample taken for sequencing was CD8+ T cells from PBMCs. The clonotype originates from a human donor in good health (CMV status not recorded). Some clones in this sample may be carry-over from other donors' samples. This sequence joins TRBV28 and TRBJ2-5; 7 bases are a match to TRBD2. CDR3 in amino acids: CASSAPGRQETQYF. The CDR3 DNA sequence: TGTGCCAGCAGTGCTCCCGGGAGGCAAGAGACCCAGTACTTC.